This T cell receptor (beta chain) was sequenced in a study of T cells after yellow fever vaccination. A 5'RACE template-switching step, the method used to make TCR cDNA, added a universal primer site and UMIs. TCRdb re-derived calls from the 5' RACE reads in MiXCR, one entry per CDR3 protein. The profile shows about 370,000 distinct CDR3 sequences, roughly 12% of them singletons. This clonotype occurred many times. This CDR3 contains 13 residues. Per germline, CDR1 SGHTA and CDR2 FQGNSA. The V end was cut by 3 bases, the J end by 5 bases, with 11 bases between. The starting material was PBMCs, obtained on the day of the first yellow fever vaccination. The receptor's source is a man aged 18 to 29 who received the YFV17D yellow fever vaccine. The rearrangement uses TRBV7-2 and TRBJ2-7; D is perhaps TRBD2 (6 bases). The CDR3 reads CASSLPPGDEQYF. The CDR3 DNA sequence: TGTGCCAGCAGCTTGCCCCCGGGGGACGAGCAGTACTTC.